A single sample gave rise to the 32 T cell receptor beta chains below, sequenced in a study of primary melanoma T cells and metastatic recurrence. The repertoire was sequenced with immunoSEQ multiplex PCR; TCRdb's copy has only in-frame clones and lacks some. The data hold over a hundred clones, with 92% observed a single time. Source material: melanoma tumor tissue. The receptors were gathered from a human donor with melanoma.

The chain has TRBV6-8 and TRBJ1-1; D gene unclear. The CDR3 is 13 amino acids. In germline, CDR1 is MNHGY, CDR2 SAAAGT. V was cut by 2 bases and J by 1 base, with 5 bases left in between. This chain's CDR3 is CASSYGENTEAFF. The CDR3 DNA sequence: TGTGCCAGCAGTTACGGCGAGAACACTGAAGCTTTCTTT.

The chain recombines TRBV11-3 with TRBJ1-1; no clear D. CDR1 and CDR2 (germline): SGHNT, YENEEA. The CDR3 sequence is 14 residues long. With 3 bases removed from V and 8 bases from J, the gap between germline ends came to 16 bases. The CDR3 spells CASSFGSSGLEAFF. The CDR3 DNA reads TGTGCCAGCAGCTTTGGTAGTTCGGGCCTGGAAGCTTTCTTT.

Note on this clone: At one of its ends the junction is not consistent with the germline gene, which may arise from a read error. The chain employs TRBV11-3 and TRBJ1-2; TRBD1 is a possible D gene (5 bases). The CDR3 spans 16 residues. The germline CDR1 and CDR2 sequences are SGHNT and YENEEA. The chain's CDR3 is CASSLDAGRGDYGYTF. The CDR3 nucleotides are TGTGCCAGCAGCTTAGATGCAGGGCGCGGGGACTATGGTTACACCTTC.

This clone was recorded only once. The CDR3 sequence: CASSCQLWHRQSRANVLTF. The CDR3 DNA reads TGTGCCAGCAGTTGTCAACTCTGGCATCGACAAAGTCGGGCCAACGTCCTGACTTTC. V is TRBV6-8 and J is TRBJ2-6, with D uncertain. V dropped 4 bases and J dropped 5 bases, with 24 bases sitting between them. CDR3 size: 19 residues. Germline CDR1 and CDR2: MNHGY and SAAAGT.

The chain has TRBV7-5 and TRBJ1-3; the table assigns TRBD1, which was not confirmed against the DNA. TRBV7-5 corresponds to a pseudogene. The CDR3 is made up of 14 amino acids. DNA for the CDR3: TGTGCCAGCAGCCCAGGACAGGGGGGAAACACCATATATTTT. This translates into CASSPGQGGNTIYF.

The V and J genes are TRBV19 and TRBJ2-3; the D gene is possibly TRBD2 (5 bases). CDR1 and CDR2 from the germline V gene are LNHDA and SQIVND (reference sequence). The germline V and J ends were trimmed by 7 bases and 4 bases, with 15 bases remaining between them. This CDR3 has 14 amino acids. The CDR3: CASTLEGVSDTQYF. CDR3 sequence (DNA): TGTGCCAGTACCCTAGAGGGAGTATCAGATACGCAGTATTTT.

The J gene is TRBJ2-2, the V gene TRBV10-3; 8 positions agree with TRBD1. Germline V gives CDR1 ENHRY, CDR2 SYGVKD. Losses at the gene ends were 3 bases for V and 3 bases for J; bases not matched to a gene: 6. This CDR3 has 16 amino acids. CDR3 loop: CAISEDGQGDTGELFF. In DNA form, the CDR3 reads TGTGCCATCAGTGAAGACGGACAGGGTGACACCGGGGAGCTGTTTTTT.

The V gene is TRBV12-5, the J gene TRBJ1-5; no clear D gene. CDR3 size: 12 residues. The V end was cut by 7 bases, the J end by 3 bases, with 7 bases between. The germline V gene encodes CDR1 LGHNT and CDR2 FRNRAP. CDR3 DNA sequence: TGTGCTAGTGCCGTAATCAATCAGCCCCAGCATTTT. It codes for CASAVINQPQHF. Full variable domain (missing parts from reference TRBV12-5 and TRBJ1-5): DARVTQTPRHKVTEMGQEVTMRCQPILGHNTVFWYRQTMMQGLELLAYFRNRAPLDDSGMPKDRFSAEMPDATLATLKIQPSEPRDSAVYFCASAVINQPQHFGDGTRLSIL.

This rearrangement joins TRBV19 to TRBJ1-2; 8 nucleotides match TRBD1. CDR1 is LNHDA and CDR2 is SQIVND in the germline V gene (reference sequence). The CDR3 runs to 15 residues. V gave up 5 bases and J gave up 0 bases; unmatched junction bases: 5. The CDR3 sequence is CASSGRDRTNYGYTF. CDR3 sequence (DNA): TGTGCCAGTAGTGGGCGGGACAGGACTAACTATGGCTACACCTTC.

The chain couples TRBV1 to TRBJ1-6. TRBV1 is classified as a pseudogene. This CDR3 region has 13 residues. The chain's CDR3 is CASSQVGGGPLHF. The CDR3 nucleotides are TGCGCCAGCAGCCAAGTTGGCGGCGGGCCCCTCCACTTT.

The gene calls are TRBV6-8 and TRBJ2-5; TRBD1 matches at 9 bases. CDR3 length equals 14 residues. The germline gives CDR1 MNHGY, CDR2 SAAAGT. Trimming removed 0 bases from V and 7 bases from J; junction bases left unmatched: 3. The CDR3 loop reads CASSYSGQGSTQYF. The CDR3 bases are TGTGCCAGCAGTTACTCAGGACAGGGGTCGACCCAGTACTTC.

This clone was detected only a few times. The chain employs TRBV11-3 and TRBJ1-4; 7 nucleotides align to TRBD1. The CDR3 has 17 amino acids. Germline CDR1 reads SGHNT; CDR2 reads YENEEA. V shed 4 bases and J 2 bases; nucleotides not matched to a gene: 10. The CDR3: CASSSTNRQGTNEKLFF. CDR3 nucleotide sequence: TGTGCCAGCAGCTCCACTAACCGACAGGGCACTAATGAAAAACTGTTTTTT.

This chain connects TRBV7-5 to TRBJ1-1; the D call of TRBD1 is as the table states it, not checked on the DNA. TRBV7-5 is designated a pseudogene. The CDR3 is made up of 18 amino acids. The CDR3: CASSLGLHREGLETEAFF. CDR3 sequence (DNA): TGTGCCAGCAGCTTAGGATTACACAGGGAAGGTTTGGAAACTGAAGCTTTCTTT.

This chain links TRBV30 with TRBJ2-5; 10 nucleotides line up with TRBD2. In germline, CDR1 is GTSNPN, CDR2 SVGIG (reference sequence). Germline trimming cut 3 bases from V and 5 bases from J; bases unmatched to any gene: 6. The CDR3 is made up of 14 amino acids. The CDR3 protein is CAWSGAGGPETQYF. In DNA form, the CDR3 reads TGTGCCTGGAGCGGAGCGGGGGGGCCGGAGACCCAGTACTTC.

The V gene is TRBV29-1, the J gene TRBJ2-3, with D tentatively TRBD1 or TRBD2 (6 bases each). Germline assignment: CDR1 SQVTM and CDR2 ANQGSEA. The CDR3 extends over 14 amino acids. V was pared by 5 bases and J by 0 bases, with 12 bases between. The CDR3 nucleotides are TGCAGCGTTAACAGGGAGGAGAGCACAGATACGCAGTATTTT. Protein: CSVNREESTDTQYF.

This chain connects TRBV23-1 to TRBJ1-2; D not certain. TRBV23-1 is an ORF, with its function uncertain. CDR3 size: 14 residues. Trimming removed 6 bases from V and 0 bases from J, with 11 bases in between. CDR3 bases: TGCGCCAGCAGCCAAGGAGCAGCTAACTATGGCTACACCTTC. Its translation is CASSQGAANYGYTF.

This chain joins TRBV18 and TRBJ2-1; 16 bases agree with TRBD2. Germline CDR1 reads KGHSH; CDR2 reads LQKENI. There are 19 residues in the CDR3. V trimming: 0 bases; J trimming: 0 bases; junction bases outside the gene matches: 2. The DNA for the CDR3 is TGTGCCAGCTCACCACCGGGACTAGCGGGGGGGAGCTCCTACAATGAGCAGTTCTTC. Translating gives CASSPPGLAGGSSYNEQFF.

This rearrangement joins TRBV6-8 to TRBJ1-2, with TRBD1 as a possible D gene (5 bases). Trimming left V 6 bases short and J 6 bases short, with 14 bases between. Germline assignment: CDR1 MNHGY and CDR2 SAAAGT. The CDR3 covers 13 residues. The CDR3 nucleotides read TGTGCCAGCAGGTACGACAGTTCAAATGGCTACACCTTC. Translation: CASRYDSSNGYTF.

The chain couples TRBV10-3 to TRBJ1-1; TRBD1 agrees at 9 bases. This CDR3 comprises 17 residues. J lost 4 bases, V lost 0 bases, and 9 bases had no gene match. CDR1 and CDR2 (germline): ENHRY, SYGVKD. DNA of the CDR3: TGTGCCATCAGTGAGTCGAAGGGACAGGGTAGGAGCACTGAAGCTTTCTTT. Amino acid sequence: CAISESKGQGRSTEAFF.

This chain connects TRBV11-3 to TRBJ1-1; D unresolved. The CDR3 has 14 residues. Germline V CDR1 and CDR2: SGHNT, YENEEA. The V and J ends lost 3 bases and 8 bases respectively, with 16 bases between them. The CDR3 protein is CASSLINDPGEAFF. CDR3 DNA sequence: TGTGCCAGCAGCTTGATAAATGACCCGGGGGAAGCTTTCTTT.

The chain is built from TRBV19 and TRBJ2-5; D gene ambiguous. V dropped 2 bases and J dropped 2 bases, with 9 bases sitting between them. This CDR3 spans 14 amino acids. Germline values: CDR1 LNHDA, CDR2 SQIVND (reference sequence). The CDR3 protein is CASSIRVRQETQYF. CDR3 coding DNA: TGTGCCAGTAGTATAAGGGTCAGACAAGAGACCCAGTACTTC.

The chain combines TRBV6-8 with TRBJ2-7; D not resolved. CDR1 and CDR2 from the germline V gene are MNHGY and SAAAGT. CDR3 length equals 13 residues. Trimming left V 0 bases short and J 2 bases short, with 5 bases between. The CDR3 DNA sequence: TGTGCCAGCAGTTACTCGAACCCCTACGAGCAGTACTTC. Translated: CASSYSNPYEQYF.

The V gene is TRBV6-8, the J gene TRBJ2-2; 10 bases map to TRBD2. The V segment lost 6 bases and the J segment 6 bases; nucleotides outside the gene matches: 10. The CDR3 has 16 amino acids. CDR1 and CDR2 (germline): MNHGY, SAAAGT. In nucleotides, the CDR3 is TGTGCCAGCAGGGCCAGCGGGGGGGCCTTGGCCGGGGAGCTGTTTTTT. It translates to CASRASGGALAGELFF.

In its sample, this clone was seen a few times. CDR3: CASRWGGKNTEAFF. CDR3 DNA: TGTGCCAGTAGGTGGGGGGGGAAGAACACTGAAGCTTTCTTT. This chain links TRBV19 with TRBJ1-1; TRBD1 is a possible D gene (5 bases). Germline CDR1 is LNHDA and CDR2 is SQIVND (reference sequence). Trimming left V 6 bases short and J 1 base short, with 12 bases between. This CDR3 spans 14 amino acids.

This chain joins TRBV6-8 and TRBJ1-4; no definite D call. The V gene's germline CDR1 is MNHGY and CDR2 SAAAGT. The V gene lost 6 bases and the J gene lost 8 bases, with 16 bases spanning the gap. CDR3 length: 14 amino acids. In DNA, the CDR3 is TGTGCCAGCAGCCTCGACGGTGTCGGGGAAAAACTGTTTTTT. Its protein is CASSLDGVGEKLFF.

This clone appeared a single time. V is TRBV18 and J is TRBJ2-2; 7 nucleotides match TRBD2. The junction had 10 bases not matched to a gene; V was cut back by 3 bases and J by 3 bases. Germline values: CDR1 KGHSH, CDR2 LQKENI. This CDR3 has 17 residues. The CDR3 here is CASSPLGAGSDTGELFF. The CDR3 nucleotides are TGTGCCAGCTCACCTTTGGGAGCGGGGTCAGACACCGGGGAGCTGTTTTTT. The complete variable domain, with remaining parts taken from reference TRBV18 and TRBJ2-2, reads NAGVMQNPRHLVRRRGQEARLRCSPMKGHSHVYWYRQLPEEGLKFMVYLQKENIIDESGMPKERFSAEFPKEGPSILRIQQVVRGDSAAYFCASSPLGAGSDTGELFFGEGSRLTVL.

This chain uses TRBV6-8 with TRBJ1-5; unclear D gene. V was cut by 2 bases and J by 6 bases, with 11 bases left in between. In germline, CDR1 is MNHGY, CDR2 SAAAGT. The CDR3 loop spans 14 amino acids. In nucleotides, the CDR3 is TGTGCCAGCAGTTACGGAAGACTCTTTCAGCCCCAGCATTTT. Encoded protein: CASSYGRLFQPQHF.

The chain joins TRBV6-8 to TRBJ2-1, with D possibly TRBD2 on 7 matching bases. V gave up 0 bases and J gave up 4 bases, with 16 bases separating them. CDR3 size: 17 residues. Per the germline V gene, CDR1 is MNHGY and CDR2 is SAAAGT. Here the CDR3 reads CASSYSFRGARYNEQFF. CDR3 DNA sequence: TGTGCCAGCAGTTACTCCTTTCGGGGGGCTCGTTACAATGAGCAGTTCTTC.

The chain recombines TRBV7-5 with TRBJ2-7; TRBD1, the table's D call, was not compared with the DNA. TRBV7-5 is a pseudogene segment. This CDR3 is 14 amino acids long. CDR3 residues: CASSLAVGPNEQYF. CDR3 DNA: TGTGCCAGCAGCTTAGCGGTGGGGCCCAACGAGCAGTACTTC.

V gene TRBV18 combines with J gene TRBJ1-3; D gene uncertain. Germline V gives CDR1 KGHSH, CDR2 LQKENI. Trimming removed 3 bases at V and 0 bases at J, with 9 bases between. The CDR3 consists of 15 residues. Here the CDR3 DNA reads TGTGCCAGCTCACCGCAAGGCGTCTCTGGAAACACCATATATTTT. This codes for CASSPQGVSGNTIYF. Full variable domain (missing parts from reference TRBV18 and TRBJ1-3): NAGVMQNPRHLVRRRGQEARLRCSPMKGHSHVYWYRQLPEEGLKFMVYLQKENIIDESGMPKERFSAEFPKEGPSILRIQQVVRGDSAAYFCASSPQGVSGNTIYFGEGSWLTVV.

This rearrangement joins TRBV23-1 to TRBJ2-3, with D unclear. TRBV23-1 is sorted into the ORF group, with uncertain function. V was shortened by 6 bases and J by 4 bases, with 17 bases between the two germline ends. The CDR3 is 15 amino acids. CDR3 DNA: TGCGCCAGCAGCCAAGAAGGAGCCCCCGCAGATACGCAGTATTTT. It codes for CASSQEGAPADTQYF.

The V and J genes are TRBV5-1 and TRBJ2-7; 9 bases fit TRBD1. The CDR3 consists of 16 residues. V was clipped by 7 bases and J by 4 bases; unmatched bases: 15. CDR1 is SGHRS, CDR2 YFSETQ, per germline. The chain's CDR3 is CASSFNPGQGLYEQYF. CDR3 in DNA: TGCGCCAGCTCCTTTAACCCCGGACAGGGGCTGTACGAGCAGTACTTC.